This T cell receptor beta chain was recovered during a study of T cell responses to AZD1222 COVID-19 vaccine. CDR1 is LGHDT, CDR2 YNNKEL, per germline (reference sequence). There are 13 residues in the CDR3. Trimming took 1 base from V and 9 from J, leaving 10 bases between them. Study observations and caveats: Recipients of AZD1222 seropositive at baseline numbered only 5 to 7. Most donors were white British and more were female, and clonal diversity was possibly underestimated. Spike-specific TCR repertoires showed rising breadth and depth after two AZD1222 doses. In the spike-specific TCR repertoire, nearly half reportedly target unmutated variant regions.

Data came from immunoSEQ multiplex PCR; TCRdb stores just in-frame clones and leaves some out. This sample has some 110,000 clones, with 90% found just once. Concerning this clone itself: Its antigen is unknown.

This TCR came from an adult who received the AZD1222 COVID-19 vaccine. The chain carries TRBV3-1 (or the pseudogene TRBV3-2) and TRBJ1-5, with D unclear. Here the sequenced sample was peripheral blood, taken 28 days after the second AZD1222 dose. In nucleotides, the CDR3 is TGTGCCAGCAGCCAAGGTAGGGTTTGGCCCCAGCATTTT. Protein sequence: CASSQGRVWPQHF.